This T cell receptor (beta chain) appears in the sequencing data of a study of graft-versus-host responses after intestinal transplantation. At the level of the study: Following induction with anti-thymocyte globulin, all recipients were given tacrolimus and steroids for 2 to 4 years.

Study-wide results and caveats: Declining HvG levels early post-transplant were linked to peak circulating GvH clone levels. GvH clones were identified in recipient marrow, with some first appearing in ileum or blood.

The CDR3 sequence is 15 residues long. Germline V CDR1 and CDR2: SGHRS, YFSETQ. J lost 12 bases, V lost 3 bases, and 7 bases had no gene match. Note on this clone: The target antigen is unknown.

The data were produced by immunoSEQ multiplex PCR, yet TCRdb's version contains in-frame clones alone and is incomplete. This table holds tens of thousands of clones, 90% to 95% found once. The sequence derives from a human patient who received an intestinal transplant, so some T cells may come from the graft donor. The sequences come from PBMCs, collected around 820 days after a first intestinal transplant, on the day of a second. V gene TRBV5-1 combines with J gene TRBJ2-1; TRBD2 aligns across 15 bases. The CDR3 is CASSYGLAGGPGQFF. The CDR3 DNA is TGCGCCAGCAGCTACGGACTAGCGGGAGGGCCCGGGCAGTTCTTC.